This T cell receptor beta chain comes out of a study of radiotherapy plus CTLA-4 blockade in lung cancer. Regarding this clone: Its antigen is still unknown.

Germline CDR1 and CDR2: MNHEY and SVGAGI. V trimming: 0 bases; J trimming: 7 bases; junction bases outside the gene matches: 11. The CDR3 consists of 16 residues. TCRdb's copy holds only in-frame clones and misses some; the assay was immunoSEQ multiplex PCR. This sample yields 81,000 or so clones, of which roughly 79% are seen a single time; under 25% belongs to the top ten. Notes on the study in general: Best predicting response, reportedly, were early blood T cell clone dynamics, with interferon-beta.

The rearrangement joins TRBV6-5 to TRBJ1-2; TRBD1 matches at 7 bases. Material: peripheral blood, obtained from a patient treated with radiotherapy plus ipilimumab. The sequence derives from a human donor with non-small cell lung cancer whose response to radiotherapy plus ipilimumab could not be evaluated. Some clones in this sample may be carry-over from other donors' samples. The CDR3 DNA reads as TGTGCCAGCAGTTACTCTGACAGTCTCTCAGGGGGTGGCTACACCTTC. Protein: CASSYSDSLSGGGYTF.